This T cell receptor beta chain was sequenced during a study of cytomegalovirus exposure and HLA in healthy donors. Study conclusions and caveats: Some V segments, including TRBV6-2 and TRBV6-3, were excluded as indistinguishable.

Of note for this clone: Antigen: not known.

The CDR3 spans 10 residues. V lost 7 bases and J lost 9, with 9 bases in between. Germline V gives CDR1 SNHLY, CDR2 FYNNEI. Vbeta (60) and Jbeta (13) primers were used in the PCR. Generated by immunoSEQ multiplex PCR, the TCRdb table keeps only in-frame clones and is missing some. The table shows about 150,000 clones, with roughly 80% occurring only once. The material sequenced was PBMCs. The chain employs TRBV2 and TRBJ1-1; D is possibly TRBD1 (5 bases). This TCR was sampled from a woman aged 40-49 years in good health and CMV-seropositive. The CDR3 protein is CASTGAQAFF. The DNA for the CDR3 is TGTGCCAGCACTGGGGCTCAAGCTTTCTTT.